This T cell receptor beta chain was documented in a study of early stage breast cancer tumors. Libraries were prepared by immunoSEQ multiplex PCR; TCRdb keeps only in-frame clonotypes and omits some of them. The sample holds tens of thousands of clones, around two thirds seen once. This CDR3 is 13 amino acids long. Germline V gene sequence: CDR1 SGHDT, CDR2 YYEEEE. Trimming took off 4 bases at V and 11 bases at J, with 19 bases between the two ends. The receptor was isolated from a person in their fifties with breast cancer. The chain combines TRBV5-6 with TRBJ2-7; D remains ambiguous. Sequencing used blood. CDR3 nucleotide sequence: TGTGCCAGCAGCCCTCTTACGGGTACACCTGAGTACGTC. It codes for CASSPLTGTPEYV.